These T cell receptor beta chains were read from a single sample in a study of regulatory T cells in long-lasting Graves disease. In TCRdb, the multiplex PCR reads were re-called with MiXCR into one record per CDR3 protein. The repertoire has 400,000 to 500,000 distinct CDR3 sequences, 11% to 15% of them found once; the top ten carry roughly 15%. This sample was also put to use in a study of T cells in Graves' hyperthyroidism and ophthalmopathy.

Sequences were derived from peripheral blood mononuclear cells (PBMCs), sampled at new diagnosis, from a patient treated with antithyroid drugs. These receptors came from a woman aged 45-65 years with Graves disease. Both conserved end residues are part of each CDR3. A D gene is named only where the DNA matches it firmly. Clone size, where shown, is once, few, many, or a class for clones that have expanded.

size: NA
V: TRBV9
D: NA
length: 15
J: TRBJ1-5
DNA: TGTGCCAGCAGCGTAGAAGGGAATAGCAATCAGCCCCAGCATTTT
CDR3: CASSVEGNSNQPQHF

size: many
V: TRBV5-1
D: NA
length: 16
J: TRBJ2-1
DNA: TGCGCCAGCAGCTTGGCGTGGACGGGAGAGGTAAATGAGCAGTTCTTC
CDR3: CASSLAWTGEVNEQFF

size: many
V: TRBV6-1
D: NA
length: 17
J: TRBJ1-1
DNA: TGTGCCAGCTTACAAAACTGGAGGGAGCGGATGAACACTGAAGCTTTCTTT
CDR3: CASLQNWRERMNTEAFF

size: many
V: TRBV5-1
D: NA
length: 14
J: TRBJ2-1
DNA: TGCGCCAGCAGCTTGGAGGCTGTTTACAATGAGCAGTTCTTC
CDR3: CASSLEAVYNEQFF

size: many
V: TRBV11-2
D: NA
length: 11
J: TRBJ1-1
DNA: TGTGCCAGCAGCTATGGCACTGAAGCTTTCTTT
CDR3: CASSYGTEAFF

size: NA
V: TRBV20-1
D: NA
length: 15
J: TRBJ2-2
DNA: TGCAGTGCTAGAGAAACGGGACAAAACACCGGGGAGCTGTTTTTT
CDR3: CSARETGQNTGELFF

size: many
V: TRBV18
D: TRBD1
length: 14
J: TRBJ1-4
DNA: TGTGCCAGCTCACCAAACTCACAGGGGGAAAAACTGTTTTTT
CDR3: CASSPNSQGEKLFF

size: many
V: TRBV7-2
D: TRBD2
length: 16
J: TRBJ2-1
DNA: TGTGCCAGCAGCTTAGACGGGACTAGCGGACACAATGAGCAGTTCTTC
CDR3: CASSLDGTSGHNEQFF

size: few
V: TRBV27
D: NA
length: 13
J: TRBJ1-1
DNA: TGTGCCAGCAGTACCGGGACAAACACTGAAGCTTTCTTT
CDR3: CASSTGTNTEAFF

size: NA
V: TRBV19
D: TRBD2
length: 15
J: TRBJ2-2
DNA: TGTGCCAGTAGTATCGGCGGGAGGGAAACCGGGGAGCTGTTTTTT
CDR3: CASSIGGRETGELFF

size: many
V: TRBV24-1
D: NA
length: 13
J: TRBJ1-1
DNA: TGTGCCACCAGTGAAAACCTAAACACTGAAGCTTTCTTT
CDR3: CATSENLNTEAFF

size: few
V: TRBV24-1
D: TRBD1
length: 15
J: TRBJ2-5
DNA: TGTGCCACCAGTGATAAGGACAGGCTCCAAGAGACCCAGTACTTC
CDR3: CATSDKDRLQETQYF

size: many
V: TRBV18
D: NA
length: 13
J: TRBJ2-3
DNA: TGTGCCAGCTCACCACCGATGGGAGATACGCAGTATTTT
CDR3: CASSPPMGDTQYF

size: many
V: TRBV30
D: NA
length: 14
J: TRBJ2-7
DNA: TGTGCCTGGAGCGTCGGGACCCAGTCCTACGAGCAGTACTTC
CDR3: CAWSVGTQSYEQYF

size: many
V: TRBV5-1
D: TRBD2
length: 14
J: TRBJ2-2
DNA: TGCGCCAGCAGCACCAGACTAGCATCCGGGGAGCTGTTTTTT
CDR3: CASSTRLASGELFF

size: many
V: TRBV12-3/TRBV12-4
D: TRBD2
length: 16
J: TRBJ2-4
DNA: TGTGCCCCGAGGGCCTCTAGCGGAGTAGCCAAAAACATTCAGTACTTC
CDR3: CAPRASSGVAKNIQYF

size: few
V: TRBV28
D: NA
length: 13
J: TRBJ1-2
DNA: TGTGCCAGCAGTTCGACAGGAGGCTATGGCTACACCTTC
CDR3: CASSSTGGYGYTF

size: NA
V: TRBV19
D: TRBD1
length: 15
J: TRBJ1-3
DNA: TGTGCCAGTATACAGGGGCGCAACTCTGGAAACACCATATATTTT
CDR3: CASIQGRNSGNTIYF

size: many
V: TRBV2
D: NA
length: 12
J: TRBJ2-5
DNA: TGTGCCGGGGGACCAAACCAAGAGACCCAGTACTTC
CDR3: CAGGPNQETQYF

size: NA
V: TRBV7-3
D: TRBD2
length: 11
J: TRBJ2-1
DNA: TGTGCCAGCAGCCGGGGGGGTGAGCAGTTCTTC
CDR3: CASSRGGEQFF

size: few
V: TRBV29-1
D: NA
length: 12
J: TRBJ2-5
DNA: TGCAGCGTTGGGACTTCGCAAGAGACCCAGTACTTC
CDR3: CSVGTSQETQYF

size: NA
V: TRBV20-1
D: NA
length: 16
J: TRBJ1-3
DNA: TGCAGTGCCGGATTACGGAGGGGGAATCTGGGAAACACCATATATTTT
CDR3: CSAGLRRGNLGNTIYF

size: few
V: TRBV29-1
D: TRBD2
length: 13
J: TRBJ2-5
DNA: TGCAGCGTCGGGACTAGCGGGAGTGAGACCCAGTACTTC
CDR3: CSVGTSGSETQYF

size: NA
V: TRBV9
D: TRBD1
length: 14
J: TRBJ1-2
DNA: TGTGCCAGCAGCGAGAGGGGGGGACAGTATGGCTACACCTTC
CDR3: CASSERGGQYGYTF

size: NA
V: TRBV9
D: NA
length: 14
J: TRBJ1-1
DNA: TGTGCCAGCAGCGTACAGGCGGGGAACACTGAAGCTTTCTTT
CDR3: CASSVQAGNTEAFF

size: many
V: TRBV5-1
D: TRBD1
length: 16
J: TRBJ2-3
DNA: TGCGCCAGCAGCTTGGTCGGACAGGGTAATGAAGATACGCAGTATTTT
CDR3: CASSLVGQGNEDTQYF

size: few
V: TRBV9
D: NA
length: 15
J: TRBJ1-4
DNA: TGTGCCAGCAGCGTAGACGGGACAACTAATGAAAAACTGTTTTTT
CDR3: CASSVDGTTNEKLFF

size: many
V: TRBV3-1
D: NA
length: 14
J: TRBJ1-5
DNA: TGTGCCAGCAGCCAAGATACCAGTAATCAGCCCCAGCATTTT
CDR3: CASSQDTSNQPQHF

size: few
V: TRBV24-1
D: TRBD2
length: 17
J: TRBJ2-2
DNA: TGTGCCACCAGTGGTGCCACTAGCGGGCCCCCGATGGGGGAGCTGTTTTTT
CDR3: CATSGATSGPPMGELFF

size: many
V: TRBV5-8
D: TRBD1
length: 17
J: TRBJ2-3
DNA: TGTGCCAGCAGCTTGGTTGTTGACAGGGGGGGCACAGATACGCAGTATTTT
CDR3: CASSLVVDRGGTDTQYF

size: many
V: TRBV10-3
D: NA
length: 12
J: TRBJ1-5
DNA: TGTGCCATCAGTGAGTCGCATCAGCCCCAGCATTTT
CDR3: CAISESHQPQHF

size: NA
V: TRBV14
D: NA
length: 15
J: TRBJ1-2
DNA: TGTGCCAGCAGCCAAGATGAAAGGGGTGTTCATGGCTACACCTTC
CDR3: CASSQDERGVHGYTF

size: NA
V: TRBV9
D: TRBD2
length: 15
J: TRBJ2-2
DNA: TGTGCCAGCAGCGTAGTAGCGGGGGCCACCGGGGAGCTGTTTTTT
CDR3: CASSVVAGATGELFF

size: NA
V: TRBV12-5
D: NA
length: 17
J: TRBJ1-1
DNA: TGTGCTAGTGGTTTGGACCAAACAGGGATTTCGGCCATTGAAGCTTTCTTT
CDR3: CASGLDQTGISAIEAFF

size: NA
V: TRBV5-6
D: NA
length: 13
J: TRBJ2-7
DNA: TGTGCCCGCAGAGGACATTCTCGGGGAGAGCAGTACTTC
CDR3: CARRGHSRGEQYF

size: many
V: TRBV18
D: NA
length: 14
J: TRBJ2-5
DNA: TGTGCCAGCTCACCACCGGGACACCAAGAGACCCAGTACTTC
CDR3: CASSPPGHQETQYF

size: NA
V: TRBV5-1
D: NA
length: 18
J: TRBJ2-1
DNA: TGCGCCAGCAGCTTGGACCCAATCGGCGGGCAGTGGGGAAATGAGCAGTTCTTC
CDR3: CASSLDPIGGQWGNEQFF

size: many
V: TRBV3-1
D: NA
length: 16
J: TRBJ1-1
DNA: TGTGCCAGCAGCCAAGGATATGGGGGGTGGAACACTGAAGCTTTCTTT
CDR3: CASSQGYGGWNTEAFF

size: many
V: TRBV9
D: NA
length: 14
J: TRBJ2-5
DNA: TGTGCCAGCAGCGTAGGGACTATTCAAGAGACCCAGTACTTC
CDR3: CASSVGTIQETQYF

size: many
V: TRBV20-1
D: TRBD1
length: 12
J: TRBJ2-5
DNA: TGCAGCGCCCGGACAGGGCAAGAGACCCAGTACTTC
CDR3: CSARTGQETQYF

size: NA
V: TRBV7-3
D: TRBD2
length: 19
J: TRBJ2-2
DNA: TGTGCCAGCAGCTTATTCGGCGGGAGGCCCTCGAGGGGCACCGGGGAGCTGTTTTTT
CDR3: CASSLFGGRPSRGTGELFF

size: many
V: TRBV7-2
D: NA
length: 15
J: TRBJ1-5
DNA: TGTGCCAGCAGCTTAGAGGTCAACCCAAATCAGCCCCAGCATTTT
CDR3: CASSLEVNPNQPQHF

size: many
V: TRBV28
D: NA
length: 15
J: TRBJ2-1
DNA: TGTGCCACCCTCCTTAGCGTGAGCTCCTACAATGAGCAGTTCTTC
CDR3: CATLLSVSSYNEQFF

size: many
V: TRBV6-1
D: NA
length: 15
J: TRBJ1-1
DNA: TGTGCCAGCAGTGAAGTAGCGGGTTCCCATGTTGAAGCTTTCTTT
CDR3: CASSEVAGSHVEAFF

size: NA
V: TRBV5-4
D: TRBD2
length: 15
J: TRBJ2-1
DNA: TGTGCCAGCAGCCTGGGGGTAGCGGGAGTAGGGGAGCAGTTCTTC
CDR3: CASSLGVAGVGEQFF

size: many
V: TRBV6-1
D: TRBD1
length: 15
J: TRBJ1-4
DNA: TGTGCCAGCAGCCGGACCGGGACAGTAAATGAAAAACTGTTTTTT
CDR3: CASSRTGTVNEKLFF

size: many
V: TRBV11-2
D: NA
length: 13
J: TRBJ2-5
DNA: TGTGTCAGCAGCCCGCGAAGGGGCGAGACCCAGTACTTC
CDR3: CVSSPRRGETQYF

size: many
V: TRBV28
D: NA
length: 17
J: TRBJ2-3
DNA: TGTGCCAGCAGTTTATTGGTGCAGAGAGCTAGCACAGATACGCAGTATTTT
CDR3: CASSLLVQRASTDTQYF

size: NA
V: TRBV9
D: NA
length: 16
J: TRBJ2-6
DNA: TGTGCCAGCAGCGTAACGCAGGGAAGAGGGGCCAACGTCCTGACTTTC
CDR3: CASSVTQGRGANVLTF

size: many
V: TRBV11-2
D: NA
length: 15
J: TRBJ2-3
DNA: TGTGCCAGCAGTTCTCTCCTCCGCCTCACAGATACGCAGTATTTT
CDR3: CASSSLLRLTDTQYF

size: NA
V: TRBV18
D: NA
length: 13
J: TRBJ2-7
DNA: TGTGCCAGCTCGCCCGGGGGCCGGGACGAGCAGTACTTC
CDR3: CASSPGGRDEQYF

size: few
V: TRBV9
D: NA
length: 16
J: TRBJ2-2
DNA: TGTGCCAGCAGCGTAGCTCTAGTGGGAGTGGACGGGGAGCTGTTTTTT
CDR3: CASSVALVGVDGELFF

size: few
V: TRBV7-7
D: NA
length: 14
J: TRBJ2-3
DNA: TGTGCCAGCAGCGCCACAGGGTCCACAGATACGCAGTATTTT
CDR3: CASSATGSTDTQYF

size: NA
V: TRBV24-1
D: NA
length: 14
J: TRBJ2-5
DNA: TGTGCCACCAGTGCGTTTGAGGGGCAAGAGACCCAGTACTTC
CDR3: CATSAFEGQETQYF

size: many
V: TRBV2
D: TRBD2
length: 15
J: TRBJ2-1
DNA: TGTGCCAGCACCCGTTCGCGCGGGGGGATCAATGAGCAGTTCTTC
CDR3: CASTRSRGGINEQFF

size: few
V: TRBV25-1
D: NA
length: 16
J: TRBJ2-1
DNA: TGTGCCAGCAGATCTGACGCTCGCCGGACCGACAATGAGCAGTTCTTC
CDR3: CASRSDARRTDNEQFF

size: many
V: TRBV6-1
D: TRBD2
length: 18
J: TRBJ2-7
DNA: TGTGCCAGCGAACCGGGTCCTAGCGGGAGTAACTCGCCGCCCGAGCAGTACTTC
CDR3: CASEPGPSGSNSPPEQYF

size: many
V: TRBV20-1
D: TRBD1
length: 17
J: TRBJ1-5
DNA: TGCAGTGCTAGTCCGGTGCCCATACAGGGGGGAAATCAGCCCCAGCATTTT
CDR3: CSASPVPIQGGNQPQHF

size: many
V: TRBV7-9
D: NA
length: 17
J: TRBJ2-2
DNA: TGTGCCAGCAGCTTAGTTCTGTTAAGCGACGGCACCGGGGAGCTGTTTTTT
CDR3: CASSLVLLSDGTGELFF